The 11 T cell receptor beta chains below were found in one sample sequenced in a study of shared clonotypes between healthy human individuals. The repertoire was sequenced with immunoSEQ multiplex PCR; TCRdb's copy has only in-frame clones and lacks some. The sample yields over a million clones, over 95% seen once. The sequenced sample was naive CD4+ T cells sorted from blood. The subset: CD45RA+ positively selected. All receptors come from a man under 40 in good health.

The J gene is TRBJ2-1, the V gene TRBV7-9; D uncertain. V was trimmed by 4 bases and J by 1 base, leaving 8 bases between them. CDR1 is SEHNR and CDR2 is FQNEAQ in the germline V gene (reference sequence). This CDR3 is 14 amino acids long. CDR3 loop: CASSSSRSYNEQFF. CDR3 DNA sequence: TGTGCCAGCAGCTCGAGTCGTTCCTACAATGAGCAGTTCTTC.

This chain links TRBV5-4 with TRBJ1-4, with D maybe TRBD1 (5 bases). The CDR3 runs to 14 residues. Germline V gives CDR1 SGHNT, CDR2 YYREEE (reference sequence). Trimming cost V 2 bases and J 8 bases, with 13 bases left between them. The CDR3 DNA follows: TGTGCCAGCAGCTTCCAGGGAAGGGTGGAAAAACTGTTTTTT. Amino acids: CASSFQGRVEKLFF. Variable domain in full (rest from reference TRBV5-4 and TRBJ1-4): ETGVTQSPTHLIKTRGQQVTLRCSSQSGHNTVSWYQQALGQGPQFIFQYYREEENGRGNFPPRFSGLQFPNYSSELNVNALELDDSALYLCASSFQGRVEKLFFGSGTQLSVL.

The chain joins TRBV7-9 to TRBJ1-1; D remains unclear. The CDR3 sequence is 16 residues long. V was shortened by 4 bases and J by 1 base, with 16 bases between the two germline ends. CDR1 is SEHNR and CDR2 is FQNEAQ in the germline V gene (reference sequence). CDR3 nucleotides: TGTGCCAGCAGCTATGTCACGCCGGTTAGGAACACTGAAGCTTTCTTT. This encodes CASSYVTPVRNTEAFF.

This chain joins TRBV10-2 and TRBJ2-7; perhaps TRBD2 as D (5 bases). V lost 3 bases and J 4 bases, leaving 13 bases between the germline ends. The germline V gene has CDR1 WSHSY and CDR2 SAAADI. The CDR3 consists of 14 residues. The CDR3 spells CASSDRAGKYEQYF. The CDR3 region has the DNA TGCGCCAGCAGTGATCGGGCCGGGAAATACGAGCAGTACTTC.

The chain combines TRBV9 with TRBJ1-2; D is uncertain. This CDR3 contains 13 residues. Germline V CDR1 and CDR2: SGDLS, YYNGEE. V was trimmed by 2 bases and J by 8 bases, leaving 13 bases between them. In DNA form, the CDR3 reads TGTGCCAGCAGCGTTAGACTTACGGGAGGCTACACCTTC. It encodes CASSVRLTGGYTF.

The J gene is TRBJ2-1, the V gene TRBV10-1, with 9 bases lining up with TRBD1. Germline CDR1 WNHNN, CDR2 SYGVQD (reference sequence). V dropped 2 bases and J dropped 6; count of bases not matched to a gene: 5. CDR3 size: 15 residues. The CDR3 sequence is CASSEGTGQGNEQFF. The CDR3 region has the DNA TGCGCCAGCAGTGAGGGGACAGGGCAAGGCAATGAGCAGTTCTTC.

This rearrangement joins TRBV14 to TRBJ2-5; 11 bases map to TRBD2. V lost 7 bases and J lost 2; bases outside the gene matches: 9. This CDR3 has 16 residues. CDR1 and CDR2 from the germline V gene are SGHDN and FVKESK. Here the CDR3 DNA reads TGTGCCAGCACTTCGACTAGCGGGAAAGGGCAAGAGACCCAGTACTTC. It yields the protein CASTSTSGKGQETQYF.

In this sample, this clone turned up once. The CDR3 bases are TGTGCCAGCAGTTTATGGGACACCTGGGACGAGCAGTACTTC. It specifies CASSLWDTWDEQYF. The chain links TRBV28 to TRBJ2-7; possible D gene TRBD1, 5 bases. V was shortened by 0 bases and J by 5 bases, with 11 bases between the two germline ends. The CDR3 sequence is 14 residues long. Germline CDR1 reads MDHEN; CDR2 reads SYDVKM.

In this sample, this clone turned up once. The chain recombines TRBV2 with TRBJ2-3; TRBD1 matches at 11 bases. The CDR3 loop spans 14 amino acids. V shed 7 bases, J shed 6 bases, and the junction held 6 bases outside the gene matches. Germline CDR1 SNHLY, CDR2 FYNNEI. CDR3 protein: CASTRDRGEDTQYF. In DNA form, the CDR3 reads TGTGCCAGCACAAGGGACAGGGGGGAGGATACGCAGTATTTT. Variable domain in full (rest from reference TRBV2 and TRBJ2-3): EPEVTQTPSHQVTQMGQEVILRCVPISNHLYFYWYRQILGQKVEFLVSFYNNEISEKSEIFDDQFSVERPDGSNFTLKIRSTKLEDSAMYFCASTRDRGEDTQYFGPGTRLTVL.

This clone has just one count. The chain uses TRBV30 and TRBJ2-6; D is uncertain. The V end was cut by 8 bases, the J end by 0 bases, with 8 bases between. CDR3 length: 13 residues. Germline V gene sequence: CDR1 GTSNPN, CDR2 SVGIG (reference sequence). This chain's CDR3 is CALLHSGANVLTF. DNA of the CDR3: TGTGCCCTTTTGCACTCTGGGGCCAACGTCCTGACTTTC.

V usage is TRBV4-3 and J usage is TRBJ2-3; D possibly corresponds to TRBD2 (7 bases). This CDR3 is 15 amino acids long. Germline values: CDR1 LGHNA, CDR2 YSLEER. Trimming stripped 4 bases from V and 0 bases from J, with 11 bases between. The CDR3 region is CASSRGGGSTDTQYF. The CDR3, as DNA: TGCGCCAGCAGCCGGGGAGGGGGGAGCACAGATACGCAGTATTTT.